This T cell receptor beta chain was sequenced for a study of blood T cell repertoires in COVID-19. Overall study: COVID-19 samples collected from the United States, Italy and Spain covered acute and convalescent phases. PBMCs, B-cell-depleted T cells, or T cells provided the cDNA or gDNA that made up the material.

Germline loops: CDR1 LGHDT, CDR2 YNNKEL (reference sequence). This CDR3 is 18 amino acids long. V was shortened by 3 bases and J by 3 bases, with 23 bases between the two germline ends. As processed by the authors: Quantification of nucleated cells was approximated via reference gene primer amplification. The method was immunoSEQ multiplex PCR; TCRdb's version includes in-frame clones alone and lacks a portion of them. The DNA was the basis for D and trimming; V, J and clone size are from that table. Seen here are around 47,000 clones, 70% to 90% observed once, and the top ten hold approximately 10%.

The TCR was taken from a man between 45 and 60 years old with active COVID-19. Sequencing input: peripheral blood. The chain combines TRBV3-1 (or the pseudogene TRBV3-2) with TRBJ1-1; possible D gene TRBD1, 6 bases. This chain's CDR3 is CASSQMTDWGGLDTEAFF. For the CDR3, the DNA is TGTGCCAGCAGCCAGATGACGGATTGGGGGGGGCTCGACACTGAAGCTTTCTTT.